The source of this TCR beta chain is a study of blood T cell repertoires in COVID-19. Study-level information: The study drew acute and convalescent COVID-19 samples from the United States, Italy and Spain. Nucleic acid was either cDNA or gDNA, and it came from T cells, B-cell-depleted T cells, or PBMCs.

In the study's own analysis: How many nucleated cells were present was estimated from reference gene primer amplification. Produced via immunoSEQ multiplex PCR; TCRdb's table is partial and in-frame only. Clone size and V and J calls were adopted from that table, with D and trimming inferred from the DNA. The repertoire holds roughly 200,000 clones, with around 84% as singletons. V lost 8 bases, J lost 8 bases, and 16 bases lay in between. The length of the CDR3 is 14 residues. Per the germline V gene, CDR1 is MDHEN and CDR2 is SYDVKM. This clone was observed once. J is TRBJ1-6 and V is TRBV28; no clear D gene. The receptor was derived from a human donor in a cohort sampled during active COVID-19. Sequences were obtained from peripheral blood. The CDR3 sequence: CASGVGLAHSPLHF. The CDR3 nucleotides are TGTGCCAGCGGAGTCGGCCTTGCTCATTCACCCCTCCACTTT.